A single sample is the source of the 13 T cell receptor beta chains below, sequenced in a study of CD8+CD57+ T cells in acquired aplastic anemia. Genomic DNA served as template for TCR beta VDJ and CDR3 profiling. Each CDR3 protein is one row after TCRdb ran MiXCR on the reads. The sample consists of 150,000 to 200,000 distinct CDR3 sequences, about half of them appearing once. All patients picked for sequencing had shown, by flow cytometry, an expansion of CD8+CD57+ cells. The material sequenced was sorted CD4+, CD8+, or CD8+CD57+ T cells (not recorded which) from PBMCs. The receptors originated from a human donor with aplastic anemia.

A note on this clonotype: A read error may explain this, as a much larger clone is one base away. The chain is built from TRBV5-6 and TRBJ2-3, with D perhaps being TRBD1 or TRBD2 (6 bases each). Germline values: CDR1 SGHDT, CDR2 YYEEEE. V was clipped by 3 bases and J by 2 bases, with 13 bases between them. This CDR3 comprises 15 residues. In DNA, the CDR3 is TGTGCCAGCAGCTGGAAGGGGGGCCCCACAGATACGCAGTATTTT. This sequence encodes CASSWKGGPTDTQYF.

As regards this clonotype: This may arise from a read error, as a much more abundant clone is one base away. The chain has TRBV5-1 and TRBJ2-5; 7 positions agree with TRBD2. With 1 base clipped from V and 9 bases from J, the junction kept 6 bases outside the gene matches. In germline, CDR1 is SGHRS, CDR2 YFSETQ. The CDR3 sequence is 13 residues long. CDR3 DNA sequence: TGCGCCAGCAGCTTGAGTGGGGGGGAGGCCCAGTACTTC. Its protein is CASSLSGGEAQYF.

This clonotype occurred once. The J gene is TRBJ1-2, the V gene TRBV20-1; 7 bases match TRBD1. V shed 2 bases, J shed 5 bases, and the junction held 8 bases outside the gene matches. Germline loops: CDR1 DFQATT, CDR2 SNEGSKA (reference sequence). The CDR3 is made up of 14 amino acids. The CDR3: CSARPTGEGYGYTF. Here the CDR3 DNA reads TGCAGTGCTAGACCAACAGGGGAAGGTTATGGCTACACCTTC.

Note on this clonotype: Germline is not matched at one junction end, which may reflect a read error. The chain employs TRBV7-2 and TRBJ2-3; D ambiguous. Germline V gene data show CDR1 as SGHTA and CDR2 as FQGNSA. The CDR3 spans 15 residues. CDR3 region: CASSLAARSTDRQCF. The CDR3 coding sequence is TGTGCCAGCAGCTTAGCGGCGAGGAGCACAGATAGGCAGTGTTTT. The variable domain in full, completed from reference TRBV7-2 and TRBJ2-3, reads GAGVSQSPSNKVTEKGKDVELRCDPISGHTALYWYRQSLGQGLEFLIYFQGNSAPDKSGLPSDRFSAERTGGSVSTLTIQRTQQEDSAVYLCASSLAARSTDRQCFGPGTRLTVL.

This clonotype has ten or more counts. The chain uses TRBV7-7 and TRBJ2-6, with 9 bases aligning to TRBD1. Trimming removed 5 bases from V and 1 base from J; junction bases left unmatched: 12. The CDR3 runs 19 residues. Germline loops: CDR1 SSHAT, CDR2 FNYEAQ (reference sequence). CDR3 DNA sequence: TGTGCCAGCAGCCCTGTACCGGGACAGGGTGAATCTGGGGCCAACGTCCTGACTTTC. It codes for CASSPVPGQGESGANVLTF.

Concerning this clonotype: The junction departs from germline at one end; a sequencing error may be responsible. The V and J genes are TRBV7-9 and TRBJ1-1; D gene unclear. The CDR3 covers 11 residues. Germline values: CDR1 SEHNR, CDR2 FQNEAQ (reference sequence). In DNA form, the CDR3 reads TGCGCCAGCAGATTAAGCACTGAAGCTTTCTTT. As protein: CASRLSTEAFF.

Only one count was recorded for this clonotype. Compared with germline, one end of the junction differs, possibly owing to a read error. The chain employs TRBV7-2 and TRBJ2-3; D is perhaps TRBD2 (5 bases). Germline assignment: CDR1 SGHTA and CDR2 FQGNSA. This CDR3 contains 15 residues. The CDR3 DNA reads TGTGCCACCAGCTTAGCGCTGGGGTACACAGATGCGCAGTATTTT. Translated, it gives CATSLALGYTDAQYF.

The chain couples TRBV24-1 to TRBJ2-2; 11 nucleotides align to TRBD2. The CDR3 has 17 amino acids. Unmatched junction bases numbered 8, after V lost 4 bases and J lost 5 bases. CDR1 and CDR2 (germline): KGHDR, SFDVKD. CDR3 sequence reads: CATSDSLAGGRTGELFF. The CDR3 nucleotides read TGTGCCACCAGTGACTCCTTAGCGGGGGGGCGTACCGGGGAGCTGTTTTTT.

This sequence joins TRBV14 and TRBJ2-7; tentatively, D is TRBD1 or TRBD2 (5 bases each). The CDR3 has 16 residues. V dropped 6 bases and J dropped 3 bases, with 21 bases sitting between them. Germline V gives CDR1 SGHDN, CDR2 FVKESK. CDR3 DNA sequence: TGTGCCAGCAGTGCTAGAGGGCAGGGTGGGGTCTACGAGCAGTACTTC. Its protein is CASSARGQGGVYEQYF.

This clonotype was seen more than once but under ten times. CDR3 nucleotides: TGTGCCAGCAGCTTAACCGCAGCCCAAGAGACCCAGTACTTC. Protein sequence: CASSLTAAQETQYF. V is TRBV7-9 and J is TRBJ2-5; D gene uncertain. CDR3 length equals 14 residues. CDR1 and CDR2 (germline): SEHNR, FQNEAQ (reference sequence). With 2 bases removed from V and 1 base from J, the gap between germline ends came to 8 bases.

This clonotype was observed at least ten times. This sequence joins TRBV7-2 and TRBJ2-5, with TRBD2 as a possible D gene (6 bases). The CDR3 extends over 15 amino acids. V lost 5 bases to trimming and J lost 2 bases, with 15 bases between them. Germline V gives CDR1 SGHTA, CDR2 FQGNSA. The DNA of the CDR3 is TGTGCCAGCAGCCCTGGGGGGTCCAGTCAAGAGACCCAGTACTTC. This gives the protein CASSPGGSSQETQYF. The complete variable domain, with remaining parts taken from reference TRBV7-2 and TRBJ2-5, reads GAGVSQSPSNKVTEKGKDVELRCDPISGHTALYWYRQSLGQGLEFLIYFQGNSAPDKSGLPSDRFSAERTGGSVSTLTIQRTQQEDSAVYLCASSPGGSSQETQYFGPGTRLLVL.

The chain carries TRBV2 and TRBJ1-6; D call uncertain. Germline V gene data show CDR1 as SNHLY and CDR2 as FYNNEI. With 6 bases removed from V and 7 bases from J, the gap between germline ends came to 13 bases. The CDR3 extends over 14 amino acids. CDR3 in DNA: TGTGCCAGCAGGGTGTCCAGTCCAAATTCACCCCTCCACTTT. Its protein is CASRVSSPNSPLHF.

This chain joins TRBV11-2 and TRBJ1-1; D call uncertain. The V and J ends lost 4 bases and 1 base respectively, with 10 bases between them. Germline loops: CDR1 SGHAT, CDR2 FQNNGV. This CDR3 is built from 14 residues. CDR3 coding DNA: TGTGCCAGCAGCTCCCCCCCAGGGAACACTGAAGCTTTCTTT. Translation: CASSSPPGNTEAFF. The whole variable domain, remainder taken from reference TRBV11-2 and TRBJ1-1, is EAGVAQSPRYKIIEKRQSVAFWCNPISGHATLYWYQQILGQGPKLLIQFQNNGVVDDSQLPKDRFSAERLKGVDSTLKIQPAKLEDSAVYLCASSSPPGNTEAFFGQGTRLTVV.